This T cell receptor beta chain is drawn from a study of immune evolution from preneoplasia to lung adenocarcinoma. Notes on the study in general: Normal lung had highest clonality; later lesions appeared denser, more diverse. From normal lung to invasive adenocarcinoma, top clone frequencies appeared to decrease.

Notes on this clone: Its antigen remains unidentified.

Some clones are missing from TCRdb's copy, which holds only in-frame ones; the method was immunoSEQ multiplex PCR. This sample carries about 4,600 clones, about three quarters of them seen once, and the ten largest clones take about 8.2%. Trimming took off 6 bases at V and 2 bases at J, with 13 bases between the two ends. This CDR3 comprises 14 residues. Germline V gene lookup returns CDR1 MNHEY and CDR2 SMNVEV (reference sequence). V gene TRBV27 combines with J gene TRBJ2-5, with D hard to call. The clonotype comes from a donor at least 70 years old with lung adenocarcinoma. The sequenced material came from FFPE adjacent normal lung tissue. In DNA, the CDR3 is TGTGCCAGCAGCCCGTTGGGCGCGCAAGAGACCCAGTACTTC. Its protein product is CASSPLGAQETQYF.